The sequence of this T cell receptor beta chain was determined in a study of shared clonotypes between healthy human individuals. About the study: Each donor contributed plates that comprised three CD4 naive, three CD4 memory, two CD8 naive and one CD8 memory. General study findings and limits: Naive subsets typically showed greater estimated richness than memory subsets. Specimens sampled were limited to blood, with tissue repertoires likely differing.

V was shortened by 4 bases and J by 5 bases, with 9 bases between the two germline ends. CDR3 length: 12 amino acids. The V gene's germline CDR1 is SGHRS and CDR2 YFSETQ. On this clone: The antigen is not known.

It was across several immunoSEQ plates that each subset's genomic DNA was evenly split. The table came from immunoSEQ multiplex PCR; TCRdb's copy has only in-frame clones and leaves some out. The repertoire holds nearly 750,000 clones, with just under 75% as singletons. The receptor was isolated from a woman in her twenties or thirties in good health. Sequencing was carried out using memory CD4+ T cells sorted from blood. Subset specified: CD45RA-negative fraction. This chain links TRBV5-1 with TRBJ2-5; D is ambiguous. The CDR3 nucleotides are TGCGCCAGCAGCCACCGGCCGGAGACCCAGTACTTC. It translates to CASSHRPETQYF.